The 29 T cell receptor beta chains listed next were all sequenced from one sample in a study of T cell responses to AZD1222 COVID-19 vaccine. Produced via immunoSEQ multiplex PCR; TCRdb's table is partial and in-frame only. Of some 200,000 clones listed, roughly 94% are singletons. This specimen consisted of peripheral blood, obtained 28 days after the second dose of the MenACWY control vaccine. These receptors all come from an adult who received the MenACWY meningococcal vaccine as a control.

The gene calls are TRBV6-1 and TRBJ2-3; TRBD2 matches at 9 bases. In germline, CDR1 is MNHNS, CDR2 SASEGT. The CDR3 is made up of 17 amino acids. V shed 3 bases and J 2 bases; nucleotides not matched to a gene: 9. CDR3 protein: CASSDARGGGVTDTQYF. The CDR3 DNA reads as TGTGCCAGCAGTGATGCGCGTGGCGGGGGGGTCACAGATACGCAGTATTTT.

The rearrangement joins TRBV27 to TRBJ1-2; 10 positions agree with TRBD1. This CDR3 region has 16 residues. Germline loops: CDR1 MNHEY, CDR2 SMNVEV (reference sequence). V lost 5 bases to trimming and J lost 8 bases; unmatched junction nucleotides: 14. DNA of the CDR3: TGTGCCAGCAGTCTCTTACGTCCCGGGACAGGGGACGGCTACACCTTC. Translated, it gives CASSLLRPGTGDGYTF.

A note on this clone: Other nucleotide sequences from this sample produce the same CDR3. The chain employs TRBV18 and TRBJ2-5, with D possibly matching TRBD1 (6 bases). This CDR3 has 14 amino acids. Trimming removed 0 bases from V and 1 base from J, with 6 bases in between. The germline gives CDR1 KGHSH, CDR2 LQKENI. As DNA, the CDR3 is TGTGCCAGCTCACCACCGACAGGCCAAGAGACCCAGTACTTC. Translation gives CASSPPTGQETQYF.

The chain is built from TRBV27 and TRBJ1-6, with 7 bases fitting TRBD1. Trimming took 3 bases from V and 5 from J; bases not matched to a gene: 4. Per germline, CDR1 MNHEY and CDR2 SMNVEV (reference sequence). The CDR3 extends over 15 amino acids. CDR3 residues: CASSFRQGDNSPLHF. As DNA, the CDR3 is TGTGCCAGCAGTTTTAGACAGGGAGATAATTCACCCCTCCACTTT.

V usage is TRBV29-1 and J usage is TRBJ2-1; the D is unclear. From germline, CDR1 is SQVTM and CDR2 ANQGSEA. The CDR3 consists of 14 residues. With 5 bases removed from V and 6 bases from J, the gap between germline ends came to 17 bases. The DNA for the CDR3 is TGCAGCGTTTTTGGTGAGGTATGGCCCAATGAGCAGTTCTTC. This gives the protein CSVFGEVWPNEQFF.

The V gene is TRBV4-1, the J gene TRBJ2-2, with 8 positions matching TRBD2. Looked up from germline, CDR1 is MGHRA and CDR2 is YSYEKL. The ends lost 1 base at V and 6 bases at J; junction bases unmatched: 7. CDR3 length equals 16 residues. The CDR3 protein is CASSQGPGGVAGELFF. In DNA form, the CDR3 reads TGCGCCAGCAGCCAAGGTCCGGGAGGGGTCGCCGGGGAGCTGTTTTTT.

This clone was counted a single time. The chain has TRBV7-9 and TRBJ1-3; TRBD1 is a possible D gene (5 bases). There are 18 residues in the CDR3. Trimming stripped 4 bases from V and 4 bases from J, with 23 bases between. The germline gives CDR1 SEHNR, CDR2 FQNEAQ (reference sequence). CDR3 DNA: TGTGCCAGCAGCTCTAGTTCGACGCGGTTGGCAGGGGGAAACACCATATATTTT. This translates into CASSSSSTRLAGGNTIYF.

The DNA of the CDR3 is TGTGCCAGCAGTCAAGCGGGGGGACTGAACACCGGGGAGCTGTTTTTT. Its translation: CASSQAGGLNTGELFF. V gene TRBV28 combines with J gene TRBJ2-2; 9 bases align to TRBD2. The CDR3 is 16 residues long. Germline assignment: CDR1 MDHEN and CDR2 SYDVKM. J was trimmed by 1 base and V by 5 bases; bases with no gene match: 5.

With regard to this clone: The identical CDR3 is also encoded by other nucleotide sequences in the sample. The gene calls are TRBV18 and TRBJ2-2; D remains unclear. The CDR3 runs to 12 residues. Deletions cut 1 base from V and 7 bases from J, with 4 bases between. Looked up from germline, CDR1 is KGHSH and CDR2 is LQKENI. The CDR3 is CASSPRGGELFF. In nucleotides, the CDR3 is TGTGCCAGCTCACCACGCGGCGGGGAGCTGTTTTTT.

The CDR3 loop is CASSLTSGPNTGELFF. CDR3 in DNA: TGCGCCAGCAGCTTAACTAGCGGACCGAACACCGGGGAGCTGTTTTTT. The chain has TRBV5-1 and TRBJ2-2; TRBD2 agrees at 8 bases. This CDR3 has 16 residues. J lost 0 bases, V lost 2 bases, and 3 bases had no gene match. The V gene's germline CDR1 is SGHRS and CDR2 YFSETQ.

This chain connects TRBV27 to TRBJ2-2; either TRBD1 or TRBD2 may supply D (6 bases each). The CDR3 is 16 residues long. Trimming left V 5 bases short and J 6 bases short, with 19 bases between. Germline CDR1 is MNHEY and CDR2 is SMNVEV (reference sequence). This CDR3 reads CASSPRGAGDSGELFF. CDR3 in DNA: TGTGCCAGCAGTCCCAGGGGAGCGGGCGACTCCGGGGAGCTGTTTTTT.

J is TRBJ1-2 and V is TRBV7-9; D is unclear. V was shortened by 5 bases and J by 2 bases, with 15 bases between the two germline ends. The CDR3 runs 15 residues. Germline V lookup: CDR1 SEHNR, CDR2 FQNEAQ (reference sequence). The chain's CDR3 is CASSPLKVRNYGYTF. The CDR3 DNA reads as TGTGCCAGCAGCCCCCTTAAAGTACGAAACTATGGCTACACCTTC.

The chain combines TRBV24-1 with TRBJ2-1; D is possibly TRBD1 (6 bases). V was trimmed by 1 base and J by 6 bases, leaving 15 bases between them. Per the germline V gene, CDR1 is KGHDR and CDR2 is SFDVKD. The CDR3 runs to 16 residues. The CDR3 spells CATSDFGTSNSNEQFF. CDR3 coding DNA: TGTGCCACCAGTGATTTTGGGACATCAAATTCCAATGAGCAGTTCTTC.

The chain has TRBV14 and TRBJ2-1; D unclear. V lost 3 bases and J lost 0, with 15 bases in between. The CDR3 covers 17 residues. Looked up from germline, CDR1 is SGHDN and CDR2 is FVKESK. Here the CDR3 reads CASSQGFWRSSYNEQFF. The DNA of the CDR3 is TGTGCCAGCAGCCAGGGGTTTTGGAGAAGCTCCTACAATGAGCAGTTCTTC.

CDR3 in amino acids: CATSRVAGGSYGYTF. In DNA form, the CDR3 reads TGTGCCACCAGCAGAGTTGCAGGGGGCAGCTATGGCTACACCTTC. The chain is built from TRBV15 and TRBJ1-2, with TRBD1 matching over 8 bases. The CDR3 extends over 15 amino acids. Per the germline V gene, CDR1 is LNHNV and CDR2 is YYDKDF (reference sequence). V shed 1 base and J 4 bases; nucleotides not matched to a gene: 5.

This rearrangement joins TRBV6-5 to TRBJ2-5; 7 bases agree with TRBD1. Germline trimming cut 2 bases from V and 5 bases from J; bases unmatched to any gene: 5. The CDR3 is made up of 14 amino acids. Germline CDR1 is MNHEY and CDR2 is SVGAGI. This chain's CDR3 is CASSYRQGRETQYF. The CDR3 nucleotides are TGTGCCAGCAGTTACCGACAGGGTAGGGAGACCCAGTACTTC.

The V call is TRBV28, the J call TRBJ2-3; D gene uncertain. The germline V gene encodes CDR1 MDHEN and CDR2 SYDVKM. This CDR3 region has 14 residues. The V end was cut by 6 bases, the J end by 0 bases, with 10 bases between. The chain's CDR3 is CASRKDGSTDTQYF. DNA for the CDR3: TGTGCCAGCAGAAAGGACGGTAGCACAGATACGCAGTATTTT.

The chain uses TRBV5-1 and TRBJ2-5; TRBD1 matches at 7 bases. The CDR3 sequence is 14 residues long. The germline V gene has CDR1 SGHRS and CDR2 YFSETQ. Unmatched junction bases numbered 4, after V lost 0 bases and J lost 5 bases. CDR3 region: CASSLGGGRETQYF. The CDR3 DNA sequence: TGCGCCAGCAGCTTGGGAGGGGGCAGGGAGACCCAGTACTTC.

For the CDR3, the DNA is TGTGCCAGCACCACACGATCACCCCTCCACTTT. Translation: CASTTRSPLHF. The rearrangement links TRBV21-1 to TRBJ1-6; the tabulated D call, TRBD1, remains unverified against the DNA. TRBV21-1 is shown as a pseudogene. The CDR3 loop spans 11 amino acids.

The chain combines TRBV28 with TRBJ2-7; D may be TRBD2 (7 bases). The CDR3 contains 19 residues. Germline V lookup: CDR1 MDHEN, CDR2 SYDVKM. The V gene lost 2 bases and the J gene lost 4 bases, with 27 bases spanning the gap. The CDR3 DNA follows: TGTGCCAGCAGTTTAGGGGCTAGCGCGGGGGCAAGGGGGGCTTACGAGCAGTACTTC. It yields the protein CASSLGASAGARGAYEQYF.

This clone was picked up a small number of times. V and J are TRBV12-3 or TRBV12-4 and TRBJ1-1; D uncertain. This CDR3 is 12 amino acids long. V was cut by 3 bases and J by 1 base, with 3 bases left in between. CDR3 sequence (DNA): TGTGCCAGCAGTTTTGAGAACACTGAAGCTTTCTTT. Translated: CASSFENTEAFF.

This sequence joins TRBV27 and TRBJ2-3; D not resolved. Trimming left V 6 bases short and J 0 bases short, with 13 bases between. CDR1 MNHEY and CDR2 SMNVEV come from the germline V gene (reference sequence). The CDR3 sequence is 15 residues long. The DNA of the CDR3 is TGTGCCAGCAGCTACGCAGAGACTAGCACAGATACGCAGTATTTT. It yields the protein CASSYAETSTDTQYF.

The chain is built from TRBV11-1 and TRBJ1-1; D unclear. Germline CDR1 and CDR2: SGHAT and FQDESV (reference sequence). The CDR3 loop spans 16 amino acids. Trimming removed 8 bases from V and 0 bases from J, with 19 bases in between. The CDR3, as DNA: TGTGCCAGCGGAGTCAGCTCTCCGTGGATGAACACTGAAGCTTTCTTT. Its protein is CASGVSSPWMNTEAFF.

The chain couples TRBV7-2 to TRBJ1-6; perhaps TRBD1 as D (5 bases). This CDR3 is 13 amino acids long. V lost 3 bases to trimming and J lost 9 bases, with 9 bases between them. Looked up from germline, CDR1 is SGHTA and CDR2 is FQGNSA. CDR3 amino acids: CASSLGGTSPLHF. The CDR3 nucleotides read TGTGCCAGCAGCTTGGGGGGGACTTCACCCCTCCACTTT.

The chain recombines TRBV10-3 with TRBJ1-4; no clear D gene. Trimming removed 5 bases at V and 7 bases at J, with 11 bases between. This CDR3 spans 13 amino acids. CDR1 is ENHRY and CDR2 is SYGVKD in the germline V gene. DNA of the CDR3: TGTGCCATCAGTCCGGACCCCGGTGAAAAACTGTTTTTT. It is translated as CAISPDPGEKLFF.

This chain joins TRBV7-9 and TRBJ1-1; weak D call: TRBD1 (5 bases). CDR1 is SEHNR and CDR2 is FQNEAQ in the germline V gene (reference sequence). V lost 2 bases to trimming and J lost 3 bases, with 7 bases between them. The CDR3 sequence is 13 residues long. CDR3 in DNA: TGTGCCAGCAGCTTACCGGGGGACACTGAAGCTTTCTTT. This gives the protein CASSLPGDTEAFF.

The chain joins TRBV29-1 to TRBJ2-7, with D maybe TRBD1 (6 bases). V was cut by 0 bases and J by 2 bases, with 11 bases left in between. The CDR3 length is 14 residues. The germline V gene has CDR1 SQVTM and CDR2 ANQGSEA. The chain's CDR3 is CSVEDPGQTYEQYF. As DNA, the CDR3 is TGCAGCGTTGAAGACCCCGGACAGACCTACGAGCAGTACTTC.

V gene TRBV2 combines with J gene TRBJ1-1; D might be TRBD1 (5 bases). V lost 4 bases and J 11 bases, leaving 11 bases between the germline ends. Germline values: CDR1 SNHLY, CDR2 FYNNEI. This CDR3 is 11 amino acids long. The CDR3 bases are TGTGCCAGCAGTGTGGGGGAAAAGGCTTTCTTT. The encoded protein is CASSVGEKAFF.

The rearrangement uses TRBV7-8 and TRBJ2-7; the D is unclear. The length of the CDR3 is 14 residues. V was clipped by 2 bases and J by 3 bases, with 11 bases between them. Germline CDR1 is SGHVS and CDR2 is FQNEAQ. The DNA of the CDR3 is TGTGCCAGCAGCTTAAACGCGGAAAACTACGAGCAGTACTTC. This encodes CASSLNAENYEQYF.